The 32 T cell receptor beta chains listed next were all sequenced from one sample in a study of molecular identifiers for immune sequencing clone quantification. A single record per CDR3 protein comes from TCRdb applying MiXCR to the PCR reads. The sample has some 89,000 distinct CDR3 sequences, more than 20% seen once. The specimen sequenced was naive CD8+ T cells from blood, with Jurkat cell RNA spiked in. Sample subset: FACS-sorted CD8+CD4-CCR7+CD45RA+ naive T cells. These receptors came from a human donor in good health. Some libraries in this study had Jurkat cell RNA spiked in.

This clonotype has a count of ten or more. The CDR3, as DNA: TGTGCCAGCAGTTACGACGGGGGGGCCGGAGAGACCCAGTACTTC. Translating it yields CASSYDGGAGETQYF. The chain joins TRBV6-2 or TRBV6-3 to TRBJ2-5; 8 nucleotides align to TRBD2. V gave up 2 bases and J gave up 4 bases; unmatched junction bases: 6. Germline V gene data show CDR1 as MNHEY and CDR2 as SVGEGT. The CDR3 totals 15 residues.

Comment on this clonotype: A much more abundant neighbour one base away suggests this may be a read error. This chain uses TRBV4-3 with TRBJ2-1; tentative D call: TRBD1 (5 bases). This CDR3 comprises 13 residues. Deletions cut 6 bases from V and 10 bases from J, with 16 bases between. CDR1 LGHNA and CDR2 YSLEER come from the germline V gene. CDR3 coding DNA: TGCGCCAGCAGGCAAAGGGGATTCAAAGAGCAGTTCTTC. This codes for CASRQRGFKEQFF.

A note on this clonotype: A much larger clone sits a single nucleotide away, making a read error possible. The rearrangement uses TRBV6-2 or TRBV6-3 and TRBJ2-3; 13 bases are a match to TRBD2. Trimming took 2 bases from V and 8 from J; bases not matched to a gene: 4. Germline CDR1 MNHEY, CDR2 SVGEGT. The CDR3 totals 15 residues. CDR3 nucleotides: TGTGCCAGCAGTTACGGGACTAGCGGGGCAGGTACGCAGTATTTT. It is translated as CASSYGTSGAGTQYF.

J is TRBJ2-5 and V is TRBV3-1, with TRBD1 as a possible D gene (6 bases). The CDR3 is made up of 16 amino acids. Trimming shortened V by 1 base and J by 2 bases, and 14 bases separated the two germline ends. Germline-derived CDR1 and CDR2 are LGHDT and YNNKEL (reference sequence). CDR3 nucleotide sequence: TGTGCCAGCAGCCAAGCGCCAGGGGACCTTCAAGAGACCCAGTACTTC. This sequence encodes CASSQAPGDLQETQYF.

At least ten counts were recorded for this clonotype. The chain carries TRBV11-1 and TRBJ2-7; TRBD2 aligns across 12 bases. CDR1 and CDR2 (germline): SGHAT, FQDESV (reference sequence). The CDR3 has 17 residues. Trimming cost V 5 bases and J 2 bases; bases outside gene matches: 10. The CDR3, as DNA: TGTGCCAGCAGCCCCCGATTTGGACTAGCGGGGCCCTACGAGCAGTACTTC. Translating gives CASSPRFGLAGPYEQYF.

This clonotype was seen a handful of times. This chain joins TRBV11-3 and TRBJ2-7, with 8 nucleotides matching TRBD2. V lost 4 bases, J lost 7 bases, and 12 bases stayed unmatched. This CDR3 contains 15 residues. Per the germline V gene, CDR1 is SGHNT and CDR2 is YENEEA. This chain's CDR3 is CASSSPGGRLREQYF. CDR3 DNA sequence: TGTGCCAGCAGCTCCCCGGGGGGGAGGCTACGGGAGCAGTACTTC.

This clonotype appeared once. This may come from a read error, since a much larger clone is one base off. This sequence joins TRBV12-3 or TRBV12-4 and TRBJ2-5; 15 nucleotides match TRBD2. This CDR3 is 16 amino acids long. V lost 11 bases, J lost 4 bases, and 11 bases stayed unmatched. In nucleotides, the CDR3 is TGTGCCGGCACCTCCGGACTAGCGGGAGGGCGAGAGACCCAGTACTTC. Translated: CAGTSGLAGGRETQYF.

At least ten counts were recorded for this clonotype. J is TRBJ2-7 and V is TRBV7-8; D is ambiguous. Trimming removed 5 bases from V and 3 bases from J, with 14 bases in between. CDR1 is SGHVS and CDR2 is FQNEAQ in the germline V gene. There are 14 residues in the CDR3. The chain's CDR3 is CASSPSGESYEQYF. CDR3 sequence (DNA): TGTGCCAGCAGCCCCAGTGGCGAAAGCTACGAGCAGTACTTC.

V is TRBV25-1 and J is TRBJ1-2, with D perhaps matching TRBD1 (5 bases). With 1 base removed from V and 3 bases from J, the gap between germline ends came to 9 bases. This CDR3 comprises 14 residues. In germline, CDR1 is MGHDK, CDR2 SYGVNS. The CDR3 protein is CASSEWGVDYGYTF. In DNA, the CDR3 is TGTGCCAGCAGTGAATGGGGGGTTGACTATGGCTACACCTTC.

Turning to this clonotype: This sequence may be a read error, since a much larger clone differs from it by one base. The chain couples TRBV13 to TRBJ2-6; D tentatively reads TRBD1 or TRBD2 (5 bases each). This CDR3 comprises 16 residues. From germline, CDR1 is PRHDT and CDR2 FYEKMQ (reference sequence). The CDR3 DNA reads as TGTGCCAGCAGCCTGGGACCGCACTCTGGGGCCAACGTCCTGGCTTTC. Translated: CASSLGPHSGANVLAF.

The V call is TRBV9, the J call TRBJ2-1, with 11 bases fitting TRBD2. In germline, CDR1 is SGDLS, CDR2 YYNGEE. CDR3 length: 15 amino acids. Trimming cost V 2 bases and J 8 bases; bases outside gene matches: 6. CDR3 loop: CASSVTSGVGYEQFF. CDR3 nucleotide sequence: TGTGCCAGCAGCGTGACTAGCGGGGTCGGGTATGAGCAGTTCTTC.

This clonotype was seen a few times. The V and J genes are TRBV2 and TRBJ1-2; D not certain. V was shortened by 2 bases and J by 4 bases, with 11 bases between the two germline ends. This CDR3 is built from 14 residues. Germline loops: CDR1 SNHLY, CDR2 FYNNEI. CDR3 amino acids: CASSEYEGSYGYTF. In nucleotides, the CDR3 is TGTGCCAGCAGTGAATATGAGGGATCCTATGGCTACACCTTC.

The chain has TRBV11-2 and TRBJ2-7; D possibly matches TRBD1 or TRBD2 (5 bases each). This CDR3 is built from 13 residues. The V end was cut by 0 bases, the J end by 9 bases, with 12 bases between. Germline V gene lookup returns CDR1 SGHAT and CDR2 FQNNGV. CDR3: CASSLEGRDPQYF. DNA for the CDR3: TGTGCCAGCAGCTTAGAAGGACGGGACCCGCAGTACTTC.

There are many counts of this clonotype. The chain employs TRBV6-5 and TRBJ1-1; maybe TRBD1 (6 bases). Germline CDR1 and CDR2: MNHEY and SVGAGI. The CDR3 is made up of 15 amino acids. V lost 2 bases to trimming and J lost 2 bases, with 12 bases between them. This CDR3 is CASSYQDRENTEAFF. DNA of the CDR3: TGTGCCAGCAGTTACCAGGACAGAGAAAACACTGAAGCTTTCTTT.

This clonotype appeared many times. This chain joins TRBV20-1 and TRBJ2-7; no clear D. The CDR3 has 13 amino acids. The germline gives CDR1 DFQATT, CDR2 SNEGSKA (reference sequence). Between the trimmed V and J ends, which lost 6 bases and 3 bases, there was a span of 15 bases. Written as DNA, the CDR3 is TGCAGTGCCCGGAATATCCAGGACTACGAGCAGTACTTC. Translation: CSARNIQDYEQYF.

This clonotype occurred a few times. The V call is TRBV29-1, the J call TRBJ1-2, with D possibly TRBD1 on 5 matching bases. Per the germline V gene, CDR1 is SQVTM and CDR2 is ANQGSEA. The CDR3 spans 17 residues. Trimming left V 4 bases short and J 0 bases short, with 21 bases between. Here the CDR3 reads CSVATGSGPLTNYGYTF. Here the CDR3 DNA reads TGCAGCGTTGCTACAGGCTCTGGTCCCTTAACTAACTATGGCTACACCTTC. The full variable domain, its missing parts supplied by reference TRBV29-1 and TRBJ1-2, is SAVISQKPSRDICQRGTSLTIQCQVDSQVTMMFWYRQQPGQSLTLIATANQGSEATYESGFVIDKFPISRPNLTFSTLTVSNMSPEDSSIYLCSVATGSGPLTNYGYTFGSGTRLTVV.

With regard to this clonotype: This may be a read error, as it is one base from a much larger clone. The J gene is TRBJ2-3, the V gene TRBV6-6, with a tentative D call TRBD1 (5 bases). The CDR3 totals 14 residues. Germline V gene data show CDR1 as MNHNY and CDR2 as SVGAGI (reference sequence). The CDR3 bases are TGTGCCAGCAGTTACTCGCCCAGGGCAGATCCGCAGTATTTT. The encoded protein is CASSYSPRADPQYF.

This clonotype was observed many times. The chain has TRBV4-3 and TRBJ1-1; D ambiguous. Germline CDR1 reads LGHNA; CDR2 reads YSLEER. This CDR3 comprises 15 residues. V dropped 0 bases and J dropped 5 bases, with 13 bases sitting between them. The CDR3 loop reads CASSQDSLWGTEAFF. The CDR3 nucleotides are TGCGCCAGCAGCCAAGATAGTTTGTGGGGAACTGAAGCTTTCTTT.

Details on this clonotype: A much larger clone differs by one base, so this may be a read error. This chain uses TRBV7-9 with TRBJ1-1, with D unresolved. Germline CDR1 and CDR2: SEHNR and FQNEAQ (reference sequence). The CDR3 is 13 residues long. V shed 6 bases and J shed 3 bases, with 11 bases lying between them. CDR3 protein: CASSQTVDTEAFF. In nucleotides, the CDR3 is TGTGCCAGCAGTCAAACAGTGGACACTGAAGCTTTCTTT.

In its sample, this clonotype was seen many times. This rearrangement joins TRBV4-3 to TRBJ1-2, with unresolved D. The CDR3 runs to 15 residues. V gave up 0 bases and J gave up 4 bases, with 12 bases separating them. The germline gives CDR1 LGHNA, CDR2 YSLEER. DNA for the CDR3: TGCGCCAGCAGCCAAGAATGGGCGCTCGGCTATGGCTACACCTTC. Protein product: CASSQEWALGYGYTF.

Only a few counts were recorded for this clonotype. This may be a read error, as it is one base from a much larger clone. CDR3 nucleotide sequence: TGTGCCAGCAGTTTAAGCCCACCCGGTAGCACAGATACGCAGTATTTT. It translates to CASSLSPPGSTDTQYF. The V gene is TRBV27, the J gene TRBJ2-3; D is unresolved. This CDR3 spans 16 amino acids. Germline-derived CDR1 and CDR2 are MNHEY and SMNVEV (reference sequence). V was pared by 2 bases and J by 0 bases, with 12 bases between.

This clonotype occurred many times. The chain carries TRBV4-3 and TRBJ1-3; D uncertain. CDR3 length equals 19 residues. The V end lost 1 base, the J end lost 0 bases, and 19 bases lay between the germline ends. Germline V gene sequence: CDR1 LGHNA, CDR2 YSLEER. The chain's CDR3 is CASSQGSAGETYSGNTIYF. The CDR3 DNA sequence: TGCGCCAGCAGCCAAGGATCGGCCGGGGAAACTTACTCTGGAAACACCATATATTTT.

About this clonotype itself: A read error may explain this, as a much larger clone is one base away. The rearrangement joins TRBV6-5 to TRBJ2-5; D not certain. Germline V lookup: CDR1 MNHEY, CDR2 SVGAGI. This CDR3 spans 14 amino acids. The CDR3 DNA follows: TGTGCCAGCAGCCCCCGCTTCAATCAAGAGACCCGGTACTTC. Protein sequence: CASSPRFNQETRYF.

This clonotype was seen repeatedly, ten times or more. J is TRBJ1-1 and V is TRBV30; 8 positions agree with TRBD1. V lost 1 base and J lost 5; bases outside the gene matches: 3. The CDR3 length is 13 residues. Germline-derived CDR1 and CDR2 are GTSNPN and SVGIG (reference sequence). The DNA of the CDR3 is TGTGCCTGGAGTGCAGGGGGCGCGACTGAAGCTTTCTTT. Translating it yields CAWSAGGATEAFF.

In its sample, this clonotype was seen many times. This chain connects TRBV28 to TRBJ2-2; 8 positions agree with TRBD2. CDR3 length: 16 residues. With 5 bases clipped from V and 0 bases from J, the junction kept 5 bases outside the gene matches. CDR1 is MDHEN and CDR2 is SYDVKM in the germline V gene. The CDR3 loop reads CASSPTSGTNTGELFF. CDR3 bases: TGTGCCAGCAGTCCCACTAGCGGTACGAACACCGGGGAGCTGTTTTTT.

This clonotype has at least ten counts. The chain recombines TRBV5-1 with TRBJ2-3; D gene uncertain. Germline CDR1 and CDR2: SGHRS and YFSETQ. The CDR3 contains 15 residues. V was clipped by 0 bases and J by 0 bases, with 8 bases between them. This CDR3 is CASSLGATSTDTQYF. Here the CDR3 DNA reads TGCGCCAGCAGCTTGGGAGCGACAAGCACAGATACGCAGTATTTT. Full variable domain (remainder filled in from reference TRBV5-1 and TRBJ2-3): KAGVTQTPRYLIKTRGQQVTLSCSPISGHRSVSWYQQTPGQGLQFLFEYFSETQRNKGNFPGRFSGRQFSNSRSEMNVSTLELGDSALYLCASSLGATSTDTQYFGPGTRLTVL.

This clonotype occurred many times. The V and J genes are TRBV7-9 and TRBJ1-5; D is unresolved. Looked up from germline, CDR1 is SEHNR and CDR2 is FQNEAQ (reference sequence). V dropped 6 bases and J dropped 4 bases, with 16 bases sitting between them. The CDR3 has 15 residues. CDR3 DNA sequence: TGTGCCAGCAGTTCCCCGACCCATCCGAATCAGCCCCAGCATTTT. Translated: CASSSPTHPNQPQHF. The variable domain in full, with the rest retrieved from reference TRBV7-9 and TRBJ1-5, is DTGVSQNPRHKITKRGQNVTFRCDPISEHNRLYWYRQTLGQGPEFLTYFQNEAQLEKSRLLSDRFSAERPKGSFSTLEIQRTEQGDSAMYLCASSSPTHPNQPQHFGDGTRLSIL.

Only a few counts were recorded for this clonotype. For the CDR3, the DNA is TGTGCCATGAAGGAGGGCGGGTCCTACAATGAGCAGTTCTTC. Translating gives CAMKEGGSYNEQFF. V is TRBV10-3 and J is TRBJ2-1, with TRBD2 as a possible D gene (6 bases). CDR3 length equals 14 residues. Germline V gives CDR1 ENHRY, CDR2 SYGVKD. Between the trimmed V and J ends, which lost 9 bases and 1 base, there was a span of 13 bases.

The table lists this clonotype with a few counts. A read error may account for a junction end that differs from germline. The rearrangement joins TRBV27 to TRBJ1-1, with D perhaps TRBD1 (5 bases). The CDR3 is 14 residues long. In germline, CDR1 is MNHEY, CDR2 SMNVEV (reference sequence). Here the CDR3 DNA reads TGTGCCAGCAGTTTACAGGGTTTTAACACTGAAGCTTCCTTT. This gives the protein CASSLQGFNTEASF.

This clonotype was counted at least ten times. The J gene is TRBJ2-3, the V gene TRBV4-1; tentatively, D is TRBD2 (5 bases). This CDR3 spans 15 amino acids. The germline V and J ends were trimmed by 0 bases and 2 bases, with 9 bases remaining between them. CDR1 and CDR2 from the germline V gene are MGHRA and YSYEKL. DNA for the CDR3: TGCGCCAGCAGCCAAGATCCAGCGGACACAGATACGCAGTATTTT. Protein sequence: CASSQDPADTDTQYF.

V and J are TRBV5-1 and TRBJ2-7; perhaps D is TRBD1 or TRBD2 (5 bases each). CDR3 length equals 16 residues. Trimming removed 0 bases at V and 3 bases at J, with 16 bases between. Germline V gives CDR1 SGHRS, CDR2 YFSETQ. CDR3 loop: CASSLVWGRGFYEQYF. The CDR3 bases are TGCGCCAGCAGCTTGGTGTGGGGCCGGGGATTCTACGAGCAGTACTTC. The variable domain in full, with the rest retrieved from reference TRBV5-1 and TRBJ2-7, is KAGVTQTPRYLIKTRGQQVTLSCSPISGHRSVSWYQQTPGQGLQFLFEYFSETQRNKGNFPGRFSGRQFSNSRSEMNVSTLELGDSALYLCASSLVWGRGFYEQYFGPGTRLTVT.

This clonotype was detected only a few times. The rearrangement joins TRBV5-4 to TRBJ2-1, with D uncertain. Germline CDR1 reads SGHNT; CDR2 reads YYREEE (reference sequence). The CDR3 totals 14 residues. V shed 7 bases and J shed 4 bases, with 15 bases lying between them. For the CDR3, the DNA is TGTGCCAGCTCAGCCTCGGCAGAGTACAATGAGCAGTTCTTC. Translating it yields CASSASAEYNEQFF. The whole variable domain, filled in from reference TRBV5-4 and TRBJ2-1, reads ETGVTQSPTHLIKTRGQQVTLRCSSQSGHNTVSWYQQALGQGPQFIFQYYREEENGRGNFPPRFSGLQFPNYSSELNVNALELDDSALYLCASSASAEYNEQFFGPGTRLTVL.